A selection of T cell receptor beta chains follows, all from one sample in a study of T cell responses to AZD1222 COVID-19 vaccine. This table comes from immunoSEQ multiplex PCR, and its TCRdb copy is limited to in-frame clones, with some not included. The data show around 70,000 clones, with approximately 91% seen just once and about 8% held by the top ten. Here the sequenced sample was peripheral blood, taken on day 0 of AZD1222 vaccination. These receptors were taken from an adult in good health. Each CDR3 is given with its conserved first and last residue. The D gene is left open where the match is weak. Clone size is not always given. Where it is, it says once, few, many or a class for expanded clones.

. | TRBJ1-1 | TRBD1 | TRBV27 | TGTGCCAGCAGTTATAGGCGGACAGGGGAAGCTTTCTTT | CASSYRRTGEAFF
once | TRBJ1-2 | . | TRBV5-8 | TGTGCCAGCAGCTTCGGACGGCGAAACTATGGCTACACCTTC | CASSFGRRNYGYTF
. | TRBJ1-6 | . | TRBV7-9 | TGTGCCAGCACCCCCGGGGATTCACCCCTCCACTTT | CASTPGDSPLHF
. | TRBJ2-7 | . | TRBV28 | TGTGCCAGCAGTTTGATCTCCTACGAGCAGTACTTC | CASSLISYEQYF
. | TRBJ2-1 | TRBD2 | TRBV3-1/TRBV3-2 | TGTGCCAGTTCCGGCGGGAGTACCTACAATGAGCAGTTCTTC | CASSGGSTYNEQFF
few | TRBJ2-3 | TRBD2 | TRBV6-4 | TGTGCCAGCAGTGACTGGAGCGGGGGGAGCACAGATACGCAGTATTTT | CASSDWSGGSTDTQYF
. | TRBJ2-7 | . | TRBV7-9 | TGTGCCAGCAGCCTCTCAGGACTCAGCTCCTACGAGCAGTACTTC | CASSLSGLSSYEQYF
. | TRBJ1-5 | . | TRBV4-1 | TGCGCCAGCAGCCAAGAATTGGGTCCGGGCAGACTCAATCAGCCCCAGCATTTT | CASSQELGPGRLNQPQHF
. | TRBJ2-7 | TRBD2 | TRBV12-3/TRBV12-4 | TGTGCCAGCAGTTTGGGAGGGCCCTACGAGCAGTACTTC | CASSLGGPYEQYF
once | TRBJ1-4 | . | TRBV19 | TGTGCCAGTAGCCGGGAGATAAATGAAAAACTGTTTTTT | CASSREINEKLFF
. | TRBJ2-2 | . | TRBV5-1 | TGCGCCAGCAGCTTGGGGGCCGCCAGCACCGGGGAGCTGTTTTTT | CASSLGAASTGELFF